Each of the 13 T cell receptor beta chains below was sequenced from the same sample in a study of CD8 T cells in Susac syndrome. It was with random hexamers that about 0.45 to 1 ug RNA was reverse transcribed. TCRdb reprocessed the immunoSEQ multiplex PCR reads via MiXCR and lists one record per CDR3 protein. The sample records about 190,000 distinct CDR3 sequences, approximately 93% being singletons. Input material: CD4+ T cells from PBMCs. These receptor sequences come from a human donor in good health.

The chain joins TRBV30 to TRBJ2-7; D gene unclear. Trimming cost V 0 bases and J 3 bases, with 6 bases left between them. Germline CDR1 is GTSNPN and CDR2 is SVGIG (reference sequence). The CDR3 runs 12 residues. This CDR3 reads CAWSVRIYEQYF. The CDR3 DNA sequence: TGTGCCTGGAGTGTACGGATCTACGAGCAGTACTTC.

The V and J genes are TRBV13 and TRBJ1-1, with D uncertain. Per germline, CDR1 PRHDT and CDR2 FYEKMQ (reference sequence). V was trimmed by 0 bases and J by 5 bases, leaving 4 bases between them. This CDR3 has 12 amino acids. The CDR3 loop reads CASSLGWTEAFF. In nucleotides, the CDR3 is TGTGCCAGCAGCTTAGGGTGGACTGAAGCTTTCTTT.

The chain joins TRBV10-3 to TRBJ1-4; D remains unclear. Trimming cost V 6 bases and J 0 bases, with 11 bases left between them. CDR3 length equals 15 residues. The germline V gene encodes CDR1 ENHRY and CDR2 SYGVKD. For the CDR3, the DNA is TGTGCCATCAGCTCCCGCGTTGCAACTAATGAAAAACTGTTTTTT. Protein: CAISSRVATNEKLFF.

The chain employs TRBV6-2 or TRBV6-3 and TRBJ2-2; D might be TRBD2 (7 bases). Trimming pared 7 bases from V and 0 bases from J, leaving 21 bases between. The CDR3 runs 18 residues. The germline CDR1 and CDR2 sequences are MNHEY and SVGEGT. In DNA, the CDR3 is TGTGCCAGCATTTCAAACGCGGGGGCCCAAACGAACACCGGGGAGCTGTTTTTT. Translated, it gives CASISNAGAQTNTGELFF.

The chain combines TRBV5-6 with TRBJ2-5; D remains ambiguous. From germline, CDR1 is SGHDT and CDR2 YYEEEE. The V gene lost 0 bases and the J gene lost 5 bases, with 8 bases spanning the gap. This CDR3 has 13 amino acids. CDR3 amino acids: CASSLVARETQYF. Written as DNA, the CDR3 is TGTGCCAGCAGCTTGGTGGCTCGGGAGACCCAGTACTTC.

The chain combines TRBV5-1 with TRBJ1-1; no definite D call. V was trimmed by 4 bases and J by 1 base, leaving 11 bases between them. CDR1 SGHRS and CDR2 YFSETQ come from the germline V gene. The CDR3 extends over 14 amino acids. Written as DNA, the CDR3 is TGCGCCAGCAGCCCTCGGGTTTCGAACACTGAAGCTTTCTTT. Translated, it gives CASSPRVSNTEAFF.

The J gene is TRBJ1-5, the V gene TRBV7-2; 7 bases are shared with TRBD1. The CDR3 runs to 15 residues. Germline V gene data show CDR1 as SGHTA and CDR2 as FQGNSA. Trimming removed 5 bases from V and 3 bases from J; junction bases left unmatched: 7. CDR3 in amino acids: CASSPGQAHNQPQHF. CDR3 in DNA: TGTGCCAGCAGCCCAGGACAGGCCCACAATCAGCCCCAGCATTTT.

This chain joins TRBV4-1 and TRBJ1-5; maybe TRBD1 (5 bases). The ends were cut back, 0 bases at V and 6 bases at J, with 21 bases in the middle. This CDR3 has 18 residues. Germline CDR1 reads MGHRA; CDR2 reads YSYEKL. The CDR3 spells CASSQDGGDVPLIQPQHF. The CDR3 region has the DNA TGCGCCAGCAGCCAAGATGGGGGGGACGTCCCTTTAATTCAGCCCCAGCATTTT.

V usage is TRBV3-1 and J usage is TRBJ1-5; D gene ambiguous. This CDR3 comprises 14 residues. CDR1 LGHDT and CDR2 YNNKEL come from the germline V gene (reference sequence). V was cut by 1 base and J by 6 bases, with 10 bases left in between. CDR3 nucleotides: TGTGCCAGCAGCCAAGGCCCTAAGGGTCAGCCCCAGCATTTT. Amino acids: CASSQGPKGQPQHF.

CDR3 sequence reads: CASSFGGGIQETQYF. As DNA, the CDR3 is TGCGCCAGCAGCTTTGGCGGGGGAATACAAGAGACCCAGTACTTC. The chain uses TRBV5-1 and TRBJ2-5, with TRBD2 identical over 7 bases. Per germline, CDR1 SGHRS and CDR2 YFSETQ. This CDR3 is 15 amino acids long. With V trimmed by 2 bases and J by 2 bases, 6 bases remained unmatched.

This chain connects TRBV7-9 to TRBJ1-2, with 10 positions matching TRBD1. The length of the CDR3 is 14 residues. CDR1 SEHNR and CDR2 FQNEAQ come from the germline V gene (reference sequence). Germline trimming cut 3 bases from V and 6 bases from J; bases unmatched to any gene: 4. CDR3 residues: CASSLGQGYNGYTF. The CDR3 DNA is TGTGCCAGCAGCTTGGGACAGGGGTACAATGGCTACACCTTC.

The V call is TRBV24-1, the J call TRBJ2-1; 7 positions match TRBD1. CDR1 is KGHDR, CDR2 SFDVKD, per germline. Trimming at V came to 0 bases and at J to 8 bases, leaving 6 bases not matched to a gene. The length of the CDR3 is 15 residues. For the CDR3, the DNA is TGTGCCACCAGTGATTTGCGGCAGGGGGTGGATGAGCAGTTCTTC. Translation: CATSDLRQGVDEQFF.

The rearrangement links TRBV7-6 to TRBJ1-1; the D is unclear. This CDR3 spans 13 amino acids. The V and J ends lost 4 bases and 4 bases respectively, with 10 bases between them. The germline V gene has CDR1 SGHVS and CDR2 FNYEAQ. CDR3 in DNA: TGTGCCAGCAGCTCCTCCTGGGGCACTGAAGCTTTCTTT. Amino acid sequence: CASSSSWGTEAFF.